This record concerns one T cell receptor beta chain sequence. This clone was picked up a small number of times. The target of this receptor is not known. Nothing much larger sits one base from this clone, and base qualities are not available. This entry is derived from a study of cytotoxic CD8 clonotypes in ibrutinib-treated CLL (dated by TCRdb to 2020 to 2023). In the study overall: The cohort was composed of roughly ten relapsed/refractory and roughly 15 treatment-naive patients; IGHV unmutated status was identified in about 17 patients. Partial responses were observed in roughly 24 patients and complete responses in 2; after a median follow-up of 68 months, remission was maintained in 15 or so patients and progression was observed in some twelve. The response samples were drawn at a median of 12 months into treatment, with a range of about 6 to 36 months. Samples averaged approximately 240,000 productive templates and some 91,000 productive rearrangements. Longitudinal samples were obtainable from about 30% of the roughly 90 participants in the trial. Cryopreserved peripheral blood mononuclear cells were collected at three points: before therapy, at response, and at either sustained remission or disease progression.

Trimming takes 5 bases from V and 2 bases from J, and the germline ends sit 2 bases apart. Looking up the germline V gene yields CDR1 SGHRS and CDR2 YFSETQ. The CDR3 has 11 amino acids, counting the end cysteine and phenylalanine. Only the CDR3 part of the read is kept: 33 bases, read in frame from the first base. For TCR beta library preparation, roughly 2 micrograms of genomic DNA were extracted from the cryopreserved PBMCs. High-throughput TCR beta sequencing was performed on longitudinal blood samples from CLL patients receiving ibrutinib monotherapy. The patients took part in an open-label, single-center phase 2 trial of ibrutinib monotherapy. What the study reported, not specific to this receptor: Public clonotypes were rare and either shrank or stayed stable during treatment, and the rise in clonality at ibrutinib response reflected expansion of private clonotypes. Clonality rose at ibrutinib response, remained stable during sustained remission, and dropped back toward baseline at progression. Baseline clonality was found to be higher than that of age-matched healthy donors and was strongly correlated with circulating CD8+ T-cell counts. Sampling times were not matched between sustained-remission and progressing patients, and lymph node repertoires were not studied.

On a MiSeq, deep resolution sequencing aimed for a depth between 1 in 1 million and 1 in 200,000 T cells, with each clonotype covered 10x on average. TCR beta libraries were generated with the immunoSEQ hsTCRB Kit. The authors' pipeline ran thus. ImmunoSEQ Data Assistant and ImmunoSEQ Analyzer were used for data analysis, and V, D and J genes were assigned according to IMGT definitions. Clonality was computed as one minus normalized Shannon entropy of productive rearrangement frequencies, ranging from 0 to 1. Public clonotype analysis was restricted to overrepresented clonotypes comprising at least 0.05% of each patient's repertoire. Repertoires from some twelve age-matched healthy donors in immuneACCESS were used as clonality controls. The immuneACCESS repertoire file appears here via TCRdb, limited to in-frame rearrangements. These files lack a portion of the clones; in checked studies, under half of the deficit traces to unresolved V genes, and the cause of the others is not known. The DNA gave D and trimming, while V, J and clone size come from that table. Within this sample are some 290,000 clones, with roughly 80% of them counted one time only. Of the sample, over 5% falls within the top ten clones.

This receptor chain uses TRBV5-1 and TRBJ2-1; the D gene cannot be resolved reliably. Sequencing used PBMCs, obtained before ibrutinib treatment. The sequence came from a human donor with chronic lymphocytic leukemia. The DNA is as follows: TGCGCCAGCAGTACCTACAATGAGCAGTTCTTC. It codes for CASSTYNEQFF. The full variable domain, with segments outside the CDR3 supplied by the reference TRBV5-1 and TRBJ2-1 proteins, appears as KAGVTQTPRYLIKTRGQQVTLSCSPISGHRSVSWYQQTPGQGLQFLFEYFSETQRNKGNFPGRFSGRQFSNSRSEMNVSTLELGDSALYLCASSTYNEQFFGPGTRLTVL.